This T cell receptor (beta chain) was obtained from a study of CD8 T cells in ankylosing spondylitis. Study-level results: It was reported that disease-linked clones were significantly enriched in matched ankylosing spondylitis synovial fluid. One TCR beta motif, made up of fewer than 10 highly homologous variants, appeared characteristic of ankylosing spondylitis blood.

About this clonotype itself: What it recognizes is unknown.

Library preparation for TCR beta used quantitative 5'-RACE with molecular barcodes. TCRdb ran MiXCR on the 5' RACE reads and lists one entry per CDR3 protein. This repertoire shows hundreds of thousands of distinct CDR3 sequences, roughly 10% found once; its top ten account for roughly 0.51%. This receptor was identified in a male donor with ankylosing spondylitis. What was sequenced was blood, either unsorted or a sorted T cell fraction (not recorded which).

The CDR3 region has the DNA TGTGCCAGCAGAAGCCTCGCCGGGCGCGGCGTGGGAGGCTACACCTTC. Its translation: CASRSLAGRGVGGYTF. V is TRBV6-5 and J is TRBJ1-2, with D hard to call. CDR3 size: 16 residues. Trimming shortened V by 6 bases and J by 8 bases, and 25 bases separated the two germline ends. Germline V gives CDR1 MNHEY, CDR2 SVGAGI.